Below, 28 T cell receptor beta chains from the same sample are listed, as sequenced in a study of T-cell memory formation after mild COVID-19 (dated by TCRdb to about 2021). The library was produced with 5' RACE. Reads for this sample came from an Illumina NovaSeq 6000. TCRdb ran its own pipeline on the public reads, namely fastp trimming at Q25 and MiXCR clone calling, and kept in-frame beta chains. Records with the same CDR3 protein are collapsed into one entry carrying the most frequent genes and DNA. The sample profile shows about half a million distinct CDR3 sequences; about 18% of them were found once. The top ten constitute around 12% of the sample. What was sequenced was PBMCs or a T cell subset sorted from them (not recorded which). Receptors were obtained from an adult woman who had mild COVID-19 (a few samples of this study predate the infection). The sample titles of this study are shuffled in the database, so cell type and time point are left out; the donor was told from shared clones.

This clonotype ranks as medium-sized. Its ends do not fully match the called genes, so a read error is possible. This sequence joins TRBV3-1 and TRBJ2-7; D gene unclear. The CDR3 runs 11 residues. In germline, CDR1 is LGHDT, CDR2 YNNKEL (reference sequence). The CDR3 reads CASSQAYEQYF. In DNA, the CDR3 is TGCGCCAGCAGCCAGGCCTACGAGCAGTACTTC.

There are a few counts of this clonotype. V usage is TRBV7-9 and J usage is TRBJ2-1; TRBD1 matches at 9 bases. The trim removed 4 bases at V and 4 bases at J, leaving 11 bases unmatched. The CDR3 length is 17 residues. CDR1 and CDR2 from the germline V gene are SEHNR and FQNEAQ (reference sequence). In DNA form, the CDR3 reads TGTGCCAGCAGCTCGCCACAGGGGGCGGAGAGATACAATGAGCAGTTCTTC. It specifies CASSSPQGAERYNEQFF.

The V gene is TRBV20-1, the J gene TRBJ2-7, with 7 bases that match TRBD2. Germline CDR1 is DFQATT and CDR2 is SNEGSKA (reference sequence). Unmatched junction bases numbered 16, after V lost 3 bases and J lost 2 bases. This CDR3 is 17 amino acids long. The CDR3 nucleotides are TGCAGTGCTAGGCTCGACGCTAGCGGAAAGGCTGCCTACGAGCAGTACTTC. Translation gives CSARLDASGKAAYEQYF.

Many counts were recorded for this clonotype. The DNA of the CDR3 is TGTGCGAGTCGCGGACTAGCGCTTAGTGATGAGCAGTTCTTC. Its translation is CASRGLALSDEQFF. The J gene is TRBJ2-1, the V gene TRBV7-2, with TRBD2 matching over 9 bases. Germline values: CDR1 SGHTA, CDR2 FQGNSA. The CDR3 totals 14 residues.

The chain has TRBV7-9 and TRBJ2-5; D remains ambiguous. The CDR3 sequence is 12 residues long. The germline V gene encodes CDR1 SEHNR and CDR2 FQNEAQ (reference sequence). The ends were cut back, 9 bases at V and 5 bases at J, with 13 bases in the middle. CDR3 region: CARGQLRETQYF. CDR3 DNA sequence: TGTGCCAGAGGCCAGCTCCGGGAGACCCAGTACTTC.

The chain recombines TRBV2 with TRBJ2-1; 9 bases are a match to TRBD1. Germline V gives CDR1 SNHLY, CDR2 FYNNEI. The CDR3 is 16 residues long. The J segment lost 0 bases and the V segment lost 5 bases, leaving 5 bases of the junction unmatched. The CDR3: CASSPGQGFSYNEQFF. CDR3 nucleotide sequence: TGTGCCAGCAGTCCGGGACAGGGCTTCTCCTACAATGAGCAGTTCTTC.

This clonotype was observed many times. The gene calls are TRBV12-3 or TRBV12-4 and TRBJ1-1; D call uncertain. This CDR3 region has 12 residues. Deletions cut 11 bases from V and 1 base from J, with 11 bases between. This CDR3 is CAVEGRNTEAFF. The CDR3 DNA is TGTGCCGTAGAGGGCCGGAACACTGAAGCTTTCTTT.

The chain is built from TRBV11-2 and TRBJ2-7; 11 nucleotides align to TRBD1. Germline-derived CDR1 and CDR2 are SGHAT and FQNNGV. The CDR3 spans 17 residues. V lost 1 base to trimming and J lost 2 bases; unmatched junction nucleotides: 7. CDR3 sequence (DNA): TGTGCCAGCAGCTTAGGGACAGGGGGCCTCGTTACCTACGAGCAGTACTTC. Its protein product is CASSLGTGGLVTYEQYF.

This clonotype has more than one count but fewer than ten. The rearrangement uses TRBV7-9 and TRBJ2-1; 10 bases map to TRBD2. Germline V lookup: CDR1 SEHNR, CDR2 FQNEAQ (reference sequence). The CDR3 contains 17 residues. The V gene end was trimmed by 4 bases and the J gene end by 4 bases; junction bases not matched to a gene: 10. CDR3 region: CASSSSSGGLTYNEQFF. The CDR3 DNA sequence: TGTGCCAGCAGCTCCTCTAGCGGGGGCCTCACTTACAATGAGCAGTTCTTC.

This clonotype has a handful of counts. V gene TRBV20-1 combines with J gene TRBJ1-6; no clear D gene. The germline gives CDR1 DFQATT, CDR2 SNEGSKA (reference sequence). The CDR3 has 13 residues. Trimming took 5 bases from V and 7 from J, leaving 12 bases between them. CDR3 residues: CSADRPGNSPLHF. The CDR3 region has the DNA TGCAGTGCTGACCGACCTGGGAATTCACCCCTCCACTTT.

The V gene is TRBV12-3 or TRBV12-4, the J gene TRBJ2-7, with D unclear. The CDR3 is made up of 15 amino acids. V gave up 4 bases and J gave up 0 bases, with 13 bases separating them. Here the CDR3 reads CASSSHSPISYEQYF. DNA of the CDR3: TGTGCCAGCAGTTCCCATTCCCCCATCTCCTACGAGCAGTACTTC.

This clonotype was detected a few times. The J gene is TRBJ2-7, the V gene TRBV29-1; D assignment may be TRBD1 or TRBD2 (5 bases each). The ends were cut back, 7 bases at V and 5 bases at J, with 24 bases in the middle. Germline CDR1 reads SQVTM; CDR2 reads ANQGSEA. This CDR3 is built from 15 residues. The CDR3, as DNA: TGCAGCGCCCAGGACGGGGCCTGGAAGGGCAACGAGCAGTACTTC. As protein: CSAQDGAWKGNEQYF.

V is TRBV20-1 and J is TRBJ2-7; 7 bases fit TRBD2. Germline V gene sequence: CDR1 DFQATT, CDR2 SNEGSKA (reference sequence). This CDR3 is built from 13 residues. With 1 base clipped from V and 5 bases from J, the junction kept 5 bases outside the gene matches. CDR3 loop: CSARGGRGDEQYF. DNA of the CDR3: TGCAGTGCTAGAGGGGGGAGGGGTGACGAGCAGTACTTC.

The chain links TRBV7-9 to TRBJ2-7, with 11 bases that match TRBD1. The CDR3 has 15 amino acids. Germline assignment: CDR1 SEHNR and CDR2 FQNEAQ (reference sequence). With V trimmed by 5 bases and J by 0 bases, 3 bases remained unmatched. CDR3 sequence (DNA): TGTGCCAGCAGCGAGGACAGGGGGCACTCCTACGAGCAGTACTTC. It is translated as CASSEDRGHSYEQYF.

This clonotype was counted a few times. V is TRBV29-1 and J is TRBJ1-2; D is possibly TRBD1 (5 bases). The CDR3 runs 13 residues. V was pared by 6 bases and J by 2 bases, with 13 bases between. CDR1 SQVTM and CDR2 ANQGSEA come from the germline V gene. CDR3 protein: CSVDSLANYGYTF. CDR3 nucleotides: TGCAGCGTAGACAGCCTAGCAAACTATGGCTACACCTTC. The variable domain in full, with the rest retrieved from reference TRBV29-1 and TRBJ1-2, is SAVISQKPSRDICQRGTSLTIQCQVDSQVTMMFWYRQQPGQSLTLIATANQGSEATYESGFVIDKFPISRPNLTFSTLTVSNMSPEDSSIYLCSVDSLANYGYTFGSGTRLTVV.

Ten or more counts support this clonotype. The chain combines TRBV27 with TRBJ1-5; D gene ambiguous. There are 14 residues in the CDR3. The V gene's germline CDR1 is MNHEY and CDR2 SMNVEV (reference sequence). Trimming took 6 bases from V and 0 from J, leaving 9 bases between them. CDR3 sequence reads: CASRKGNSNQPQHF. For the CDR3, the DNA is TGTGCCAGCAGGAAGGGAAATAGCAATCAGCCCCAGCATTTT.

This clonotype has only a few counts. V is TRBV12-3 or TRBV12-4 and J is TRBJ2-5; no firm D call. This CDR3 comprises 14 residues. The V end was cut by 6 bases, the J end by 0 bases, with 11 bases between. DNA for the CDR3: TGTGCCAGCAGCAACTTGGAGTACCAAGAGACCCAGTACTTC. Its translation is CASSNLEYQETQYF.

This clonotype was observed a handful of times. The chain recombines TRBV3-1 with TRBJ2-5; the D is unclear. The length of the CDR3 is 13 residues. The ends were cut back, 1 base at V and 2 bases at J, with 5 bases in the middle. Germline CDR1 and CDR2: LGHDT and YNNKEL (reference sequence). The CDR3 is CASSQAQQETQYF. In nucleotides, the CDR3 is TGTGCCAGCAGCCAAGCGCAGCAAGAGACCCAGTACTTC.

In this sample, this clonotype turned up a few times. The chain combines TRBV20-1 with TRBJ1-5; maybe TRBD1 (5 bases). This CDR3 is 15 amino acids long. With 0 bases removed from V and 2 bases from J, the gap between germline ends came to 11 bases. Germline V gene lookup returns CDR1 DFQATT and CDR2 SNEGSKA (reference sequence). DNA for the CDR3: TGCAGTGCTAGAGATGGGGGGGTTGGCAATCAGCCCCAGCATTTT. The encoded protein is CSARDGGVGNQPQHF.

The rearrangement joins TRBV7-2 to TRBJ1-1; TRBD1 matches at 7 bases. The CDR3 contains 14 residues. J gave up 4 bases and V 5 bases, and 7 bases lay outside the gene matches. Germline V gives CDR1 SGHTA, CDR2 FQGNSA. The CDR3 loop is CASSARQGRTEAFF. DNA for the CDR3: TGTGCCAGCAGCGCGAGACAGGGTCGCACTGAAGCTTTCTTT.

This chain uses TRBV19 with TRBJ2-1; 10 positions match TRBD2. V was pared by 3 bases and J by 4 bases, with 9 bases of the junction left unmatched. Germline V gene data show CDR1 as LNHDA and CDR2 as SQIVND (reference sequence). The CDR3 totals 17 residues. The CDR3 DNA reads TGTGCCAGTAGTATGGTGAGCGGGAGGGCAGGTTACAATGAGCAGTTCTTC. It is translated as CASSMVSGRAGYNEQFF.

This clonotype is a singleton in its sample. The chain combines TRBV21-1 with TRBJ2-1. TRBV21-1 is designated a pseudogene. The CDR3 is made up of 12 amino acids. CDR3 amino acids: CASSNIWNEQFF. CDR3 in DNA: TGTGCCAGCAGCAATATCTGGAATGAGCAGTTCTTC.

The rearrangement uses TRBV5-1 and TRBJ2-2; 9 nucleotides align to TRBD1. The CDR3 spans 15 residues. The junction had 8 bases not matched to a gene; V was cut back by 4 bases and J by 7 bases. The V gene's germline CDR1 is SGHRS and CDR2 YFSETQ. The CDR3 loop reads CASSLGQGNSGELFF. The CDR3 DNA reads TGCGCCAGCAGCCTAGGACAGGGGAATAGCGGGGAGCTGTTTTTT.

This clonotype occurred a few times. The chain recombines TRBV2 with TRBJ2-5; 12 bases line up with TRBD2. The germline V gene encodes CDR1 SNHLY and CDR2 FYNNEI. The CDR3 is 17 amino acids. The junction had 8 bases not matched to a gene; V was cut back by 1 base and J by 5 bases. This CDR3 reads CASSEGQTSGRHETQYF. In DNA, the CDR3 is TGTGCCAGCAGTGAAGGTCAGACTAGCGGGAGACACGAGACCCAGTACTTC.

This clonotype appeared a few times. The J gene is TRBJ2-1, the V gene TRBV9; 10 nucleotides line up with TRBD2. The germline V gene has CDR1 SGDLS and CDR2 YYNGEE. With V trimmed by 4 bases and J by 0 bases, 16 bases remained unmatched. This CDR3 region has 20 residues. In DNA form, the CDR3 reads TGTGCCAGCAGCCCACGACTGACCCAACTAGCGGGGAGCTCCTACAATGAGCAGTTCTTC. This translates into CASSPRLTQLAGSSYNEQFF.

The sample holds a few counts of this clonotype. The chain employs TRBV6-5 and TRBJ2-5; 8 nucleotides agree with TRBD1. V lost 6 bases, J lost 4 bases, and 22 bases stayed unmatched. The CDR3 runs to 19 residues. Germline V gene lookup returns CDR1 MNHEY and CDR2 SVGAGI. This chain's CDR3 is CASSDRGPMGHTLIETQYF. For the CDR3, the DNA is TGTGCCAGCAGCGACAGGGGTCCAATGGGACACACCTTGATAGAGACCCAGTACTTC.

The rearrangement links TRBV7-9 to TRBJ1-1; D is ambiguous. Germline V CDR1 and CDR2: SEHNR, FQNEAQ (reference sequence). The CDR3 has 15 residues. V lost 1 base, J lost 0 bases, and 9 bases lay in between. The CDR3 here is CASSLEGQVNTEAFF. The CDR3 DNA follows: TGTGCCAGCAGCTTAGAAGGGCAGGTGAACACTGAAGCTTTCTTT.

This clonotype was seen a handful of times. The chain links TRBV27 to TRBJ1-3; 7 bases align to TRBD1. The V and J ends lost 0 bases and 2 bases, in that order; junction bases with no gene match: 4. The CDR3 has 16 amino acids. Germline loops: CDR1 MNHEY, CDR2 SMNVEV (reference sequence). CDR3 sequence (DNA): TGTGCCAGCAGTTTATCGGGCGGGACAGCTGGAAACACCATATATTTT. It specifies CASSLSGGTAGNTIYF.